This passage covers 16 T cell receptor beta chains from one sample sequenced in a study of human T cells and chemical hapten exposure. One entry per CDR3 protein results from TCRdb running MiXCR on the RACE reads. The data show a few hundred thousand distinct CDR3 sequences, about 6% seen once. Time point defined: patch test 2, 6 weeks after DPC sensitization. Treatment denoted: therapeutic diphenylcyclopropenone sensitization with weekly scalp DPC. Sequences were derived from whole blood, sampled in connection with sensitization to the hapten diphenylcyclopropenone (DPC). Receptors were obtained from a woman between 18 and 29 years old with alopecia areata. Some clones in this sample may be carry-over from other donors' samples.

This clonotype has at least ten counts. V gene TRBV5-1 combines with J gene TRBJ1-4, with D perhaps matching TRBD1 (5 bases). The germline CDR1 and CDR2 sequences are SGHRS and YFSETQ. The CDR3 totals 14 residues. Trimming stripped 0 bases from V and 6 bases from J, with 9 bases between. The CDR3 DNA is TGCGCCAGCAGCTTGGACGAGGGGCATGAAAAACTGTTTTTT. This codes for CASSLDEGHEKLFF. The whole variable domain, remainder taken from reference TRBV5-1 and TRBJ1-4, is KAGVTQTPRYLIKTRGQQVTLSCSPISGHRSVSWYQQTPGQGLQFLFEYFSETQRNKGNFPGRFSGRQFSNSRSEMNVSTLELGDSALYLCASSLDEGHEKLFFGSGTQLSVL.

A remark on this clonotype: This sequence may be a read error, since a much larger clone differs from it by one base. V gene TRBV28 combines with J gene TRBJ2-7; D might be TRBD2 (5 bases). Germline CDR1 is MDHEN and CDR2 is SYDVKM. Trimming shortened V by 8 bases and J by 7 bases, and 15 bases separated the two germline ends. This CDR3 contains 12 residues. The CDR3 spells CASCRGLEEQYF. The CDR3 bases are TGTGCCAGCTGTCGGGGTCTTGAGGAGCAGTACTTC.

This clonotype has a count of ten or more. The rearrangement uses TRBV2 and TRBJ1-5, with 7 bases aligning to TRBD1. CDR1 SNHLY and CDR2 FYNNEI come from the germline V gene. V lost 3 bases and J lost 4; bases outside the gene matches: 3. CDR3 length: 14 amino acids. CDR3 amino acids: CASSEGQRNQPQHF. CDR3 DNA: TGTGCCAGCAGTGAGGGACAGAGGAATCAGCCCCAGCATTTT.

With regard to this clonotype: A much larger clone lies a single base off, so this may be a read error. This chain connects TRBV7-6 to TRBJ1-5; D unresolved. The CDR3 has 12 amino acids. V shed 4 bases and J shed 4 bases, with 5 bases lying between them. Germline V CDR1 and CDR2: SGHVS, FNYEAQ. The CDR3 DNA is TGTGCCAGCAGCTCCCCGAATCAGCCCCAGCATTTT. Translating gives CASSSPNQPQHF.

This chain joins TRBV5-1 and TRBJ2-6, with D perhaps TRBD2 (6 bases). V was trimmed by 4 bases and J by 0 bases, leaving 11 bases between them. CDR1 SGHRS and CDR2 YFSETQ come from the germline V gene. This CDR3 has 16 residues. The CDR3 nucleotides read TGCGCCAGCAGCGTAATCGGGAGCTCTGGGGCCAACGTCCTGACTTTC. Residues: CASSVIGSSGANVLTF.

The chain joins TRBV19 to TRBJ2-2; the D gene is possibly TRBD1 (6 bases). V lost 5 bases and J 0 bases, leaving 10 bases between the germline ends. Germline V lookup: CDR1 LNHDA, CDR2 SQIVND (reference sequence). There are 15 residues in the CDR3. The CDR3 DNA sequence: TGTGCCAGTAGTTCCGGGACATCGAACACCGGGGAGCTGTTTTTT. Translated: CASSSGTSNTGELFF.

This clonotype was counted only a few times. The J gene is TRBJ2-3, the V gene TRBV7-6; D gene uncertain. Trimming left V 5 bases short and J 5 bases short, with 14 bases between. CDR3 length: 14 amino acids. Germline V lookup: CDR1 SGHVS, CDR2 FNYEAQ. CDR3 nucleotides: TGTGCCAGCAGCAAGGGCCTAGGCCAAGATACGCAGTATTTT. Translation: CASSKGLGQDTQYF.

The genes are TRBV6-5 and TRBJ2-1, with TRBD2 identical over 16 bases. CDR1 and CDR2 (germline): MNHEY, SVGAGI. The V gene end was trimmed by 6 bases and the J gene end by 10 bases; junction bases not matched to a gene: 9. The CDR3 covers 16 residues. Here the CDR3 reads CASSWGLAGGPREQFF. The DNA of the CDR3 is TGTGCCAGCAGCTGGGGACTAGCGGGGGGGCCACGAGAGCAGTTCTTC.

This clonotype was recorded a few times. V is TRBV2 and J is TRBJ1-5; maybe TRBD1 (6 bases). Per the germline V gene, CDR1 is SNHLY and CDR2 is FYNNEI. V was trimmed by 8 bases and J by 5 bases, leaving 22 bases between them. CDR3 length: 16 amino acids. In DNA, the CDR3 is TGTGCCAGCTCCGCCGCGGGGGGGGCCGCGCATCAGCCCCAGCATTTT. Translation gives CASSAAGGAAHQPQHF.

The chain employs TRBV5-1 and TRBJ2-3; 13 bases match TRBD2. Trimming removed 3 bases from V and 3 bases from J; junction bases left unmatched: 7. The CDR3 contains 17 residues. Germline V gives CDR1 SGHRS, CDR2 YFSETQ. CDR3: CASSSAGTSGVTDTQYF. As DNA, the CDR3 is TGCGCCAGCAGCTCGGCCGGGACTAGCGGGGTAACAGATACGCAGTATTTT.

V gene TRBV28 combines with J gene TRBJ2-1, with no clear D. CDR1 and CDR2 from the germline V gene are MDHEN and SYDVKM. V shed 2 bases and J shed 3 bases, with 11 bases lying between them. This CDR3 is 15 amino acids long. The CDR3 region is CASSLRVRIYNEQFF. For the CDR3, the DNA is TGTGCCAGCAGTTTAAGGGTAAGGATCTACAATGAGCAGTTCTTC. The full variable domain, in which reference TRBV28 and TRBJ2-1 provide the parts outside the CDR3, is DVKVTQSSRYLVKRTGEKVFLECVQDMDHENMFWYRQDPGLGLRLIYFSYDVKMKEKGDIPEGYSVSREKKERFSLILESASTNQTSMYLCASSLRVRIYNEQFFGPGTRLTVL.

There are many counts of this clonotype. The rearrangement uses TRBV14 and TRBJ1-3, with D tentatively TRBD1 (5 bases). In germline, CDR1 is SGHDN, CDR2 FVKESK. This CDR3 is 18 amino acids long. V lost 0 bases, J lost 8 bases, and 23 bases lay in between. CDR3 DNA: TGTGCCAGCAGCCAAGATCGCGCCCGGGGCAGAGGTGGCGACACCATATATTTT. Amino acids: CASSQDRARGRGGDTIYF.

This clonotype showed up just a few times. The chain links TRBV20-1 to TRBJ2-4, with D unresolved. CDR1 and CDR2 from the germline V gene are DFQATT and SNEGSKA (reference sequence). V lost 3 bases and J lost 2, with 8 bases in between. CDR3 length: 13 amino acids. CDR3 in amino acids: CSARRRPKNIQYF. The CDR3 DNA reads as TGCAGTGCTAGGCGGCGGCCCAAAAACATTCAGTACTTC.

J is TRBJ2-2 and V is TRBV15, with 9 bases lining up with TRBD1. V shed 0 bases, J shed 6 bases, and the junction held 11 bases outside the gene matches. In germline, CDR1 is LNHNV, CDR2 YYDKDF (reference sequence). This CDR3 has 18 residues. The CDR3: CATSRDLPQGAIAGELFF. CDR3 sequence (DNA): TGTGCCACCAGCAGAGATCTCCCACAGGGGGCTATCGCCGGGGAGCTGTTTTTT.

The rearrangement links TRBV6-6 to TRBJ2-7, with 7 positions matching TRBD1. The CDR3 length is 14 residues. V shed 5 bases and J 3 bases; nucleotides not matched to a gene: 7. The germline gives CDR1 MNHNY, CDR2 SVGAGI (reference sequence). The CDR3 loop is CASSARDSYYEQYF. The CDR3 bases are TGTGCCAGCAGTGCCCGGGACAGTTACTACGAGCAGTACTTC.

This clonotype has at least ten counts. The chain carries TRBV3-1 and TRBJ1-1; D is unclear. Deletions cut 0 bases from V and 4 bases from J, with 15 bases between. The CDR3 is 16 amino acids. Germline V CDR1 and CDR2: LGHDT, YNNKEL (reference sequence). In DNA, the CDR3 is TGTGCCAGCAGCCAAGATATCGGACCAAAGGGCACTGAAGCTTTCTTT. Translating gives CASSQDIGPKGTEAFF.